These 29 T cell receptor beta chains came from one sample sequenced in a study of blood T cell repertoires in COVID-19. Profiled with immunoSEQ multiplex PCR; TCRdb holds only in-frame clones, not every one. Among some 240,000 clones, about 90% were seen once, and the ten largest hold about 0.8%. Material: peripheral blood. The origin of the receptors is a man aged 55 to 70 with COVID-19, enrolled during active disease.

The chain recombines TRBV6-5 with TRBJ2-2, with 9 bases lining up with TRBD1. The V segment lost 6 bases and the J segment 5 bases; nucleotides outside the gene matches: 7. Germline V gene sequence: CDR1 MNHEY, CDR2 SVGAGI. There are 15 residues in the CDR3. This CDR3 reads CASSQQGASTGELFF. The CDR3 DNA sequence: TGTGCCAGCAGCCAACAGGGGGCGTCGACCGGGGAGCTGTTTTTT.

The gene calls are TRBV7-2 and TRBJ2-7, with D perhaps matching TRBD2 (6 bases). V lost 2 bases, J lost 5 bases, and 13 bases lay in between. Germline CDR1 is SGHTA and CDR2 is FQGNSA. The CDR3 has 14 amino acids. In DNA, the CDR3 is TGTGCCAGCAGCTTAACGAGGAGGGGCGACGAGCAGTACTTC. Protein sequence: CASSLTRRGDEQYF.

This sequence joins TRBV29-1 and TRBJ2-7; a weak D match, TRBD2 (6 bases). Germline values: CDR1 SQVTM, CDR2 ANQGSEA. Trimming took off 4 bases at V and 4 bases at J, with 14 bases between the two ends. The CDR3 runs to 13 residues. CDR3: CSVGRETPYEQYF. CDR3 DNA: TGCAGCGTTGGGAGGGAGACCCCTTACGAGCAGTACTTC.

The chain has TRBV11-2 and TRBJ2-2, with 12 bases aligning to TRBD1. V shed 1 base, J shed 3 bases, and the junction held 3 bases outside the gene matches. Germline loops: CDR1 SGHAT, CDR2 FQNNGV. The CDR3 totals 17 residues. The CDR3 DNA follows: TGTGCCAGCAGCTTAGGGGACAGGGGGCGAGACACCGGGGAGCTGTTTTTT. It is translated as CASSLGDRGRDTGELFF.

The V call is TRBV15, the J call TRBJ1-1, with a possible D match to TRBD1 (5 bases). This CDR3 has 13 residues. The V gene lost 0 bases and the J gene lost 11 bases, with 13 bases spanning the gap. Per the germline V gene, CDR1 is LNHNV and CDR2 is YYDKDF (reference sequence). The CDR3 loop is CATSRDIGAQAFF. The CDR3 DNA sequence: TGTGCCACCAGCAGAGATATAGGGGCGCAGGCTTTCTTT.

This chain connects TRBV11-2 to TRBJ2-3; D gene ambiguous. Trimming took off 4 bases at V and 2 bases at J, with 10 bases between the two ends. CDR1 and CDR2 from the germline V gene are SGHAT and FQNNGV. This CDR3 contains 14 residues. CDR3 protein: CASSSSFFTDTQYF. As DNA, the CDR3 is TGTGCCAGCAGCTCGAGTTTTTTCACAGATACGCAGTATTTT.

This chain joins TRBV10-3 and TRBJ2-4, with 10 positions matching TRBD1. This CDR3 contains 15 residues. CDR1 ENHRY and CDR2 SYGVKD come from the germline V gene. Trimming cost V 4 bases and J 9 bases; bases outside gene matches: 9. The CDR3 protein is CAISAGQGTWGIQYF. The CDR3 DNA sequence: TGTGCCATCAGTGCGGGACAGGGGACTTGGGGCATTCAGTACTTC.

V usage is TRBV27 and J usage is TRBJ2-2, with 12 bases identical to TRBD2. The CDR3 has 17 residues. Per germline, CDR1 MNHEY and CDR2 SMNVEV (reference sequence). J gave up 4 bases and V 1 base, and 4 bases lay outside the gene matches. CDR3 sequence (DNA): TGTGCCAGCAGTTTATGGGCTAGCGGGAGGGTCACCGGGGAGCTGTTTTTT. This encodes CASSLWASGRVTGELFF.

Only one count was recorded for this clone. The chain joins TRBV28 to TRBJ1-1, with TRBD1 identical over 7 bases. CDR3 length equals 15 residues. V lost 3 bases and J lost 1; bases outside the gene matches: 5. Germline values: CDR1 MDHEN, CDR2 SYDVKM. The CDR3 DNA is TGTGCCAGCAGTTTGGCCGGGACAGCGAACACTGAAGCTTTCTTT. Its protein is CASSLAGTANTEAFF.

The chain is built from TRBV3-1 (or the pseudogene TRBV3-2) and TRBJ1-1, with D uncertain. This CDR3 has 15 amino acids. Trimming took off 0 bases at V and 4 bases at J, with 12 bases between the two ends. CDR1 and CDR2 from the germline V gene are LGHDT and YNNKEL (reference sequence). CDR3 loop: CASSQDLGFGTEAFF. The CDR3 region has the DNA TGTGCCAGCAGCCAAGATCTCGGGTTTGGCACTGAAGCTTTCTTT.

This chain links TRBV10-3 with TRBJ1-2; no firm D call. The CDR3 runs to 14 residues. Germline-derived CDR1 and CDR2 are ENHRY and SYGVKD. The V end was cut by 4 bases, the J end by 4 bases, with 13 bases between. CDR3 DNA sequence: TGTGCCATCAGTGGAGAGTTACAGACCTATGGCTACACCTTC. As protein: CAISGELQTYGYTF.

The chain employs TRBV7-9 and TRBJ1-5, with 9 bases aligning to TRBD1. Looked up from germline, CDR1 is SEHNR and CDR2 is FQNEAQ (reference sequence). The V gene end was trimmed by 5 bases and the J gene end by 1 base; junction bases not matched to a gene: 3. The CDR3 loop spans 15 amino acids. The DNA for the CDR3 is TGTGCCAGCAGCGTGACAGGGGGGAGCAATCAGCCCCAGCATTTT. Translation gives CASSVTGGSNQPQHF. The variable domain in full, with the rest retrieved from reference TRBV7-9 and TRBJ1-5, is DTGVSQNPRHKITKRGQNVTFRCDPISEHNRLYWYRQTLGQGPEFLTYFQNEAQLEKSRLLSDRFSAERPKGSFSTLEIQRTEQGDSAMYLCASSVTGGSNQPQHFGDGTRLSIL.

The chain employs TRBV11-1 and TRBJ2-7; the D gene is possibly TRBD2 (5 bases). CDR1 and CDR2 from the germline V gene are SGHAT and FQDESV (reference sequence). V gave up 1 base and J gave up 5 bases, with 18 bases separating them. This CDR3 comprises 16 residues. The CDR3 DNA is TGTGCCAGCAGCTTAGGGTCCCGGGGTCGGCAGGACGAGCAGTACTTC. Amino acid sequence: CASSLGSRGRQDEQYF.

The J gene is TRBJ2-2, the V gene TRBV3-1 (or the pseudogene TRBV3-2); TRBD1 might be the D (5 bases). CDR3 size: 15 residues. CDR1 and CDR2 (germline): LGHDT, YNNKEL (reference sequence). V was cut by 0 bases and J by 0 bases, with 5 bases left in between. The DNA of the CDR3 is TGTGCCAGCAGCCAAGACAGGGCGAACACCGGGGAGCTGTTTTTT. Its translation: CASSQDRANTGELFF.

This chain uses TRBV24-1 with TRBJ2-5; perhaps TRBD2 as D (6 bases). CDR1 and CDR2 (germline): KGHDR, SFDVKD. The CDR3 has 15 residues. V was clipped by 4 bases and J by 6 bases, with 17 bases between them. CDR3 DNA: TGTGCCACCAGTGACGCAACCACCGGGGGTCAGACCCAGTACTTC. This gives the protein CATSDATTGGQTQYF.

The chain links TRBV28 to TRBJ2-7; 8 nucleotides align to TRBD1. Unmatched junction bases numbered 5, after V lost 2 bases and J lost 5 bases. Per germline, CDR1 MDHEN and CDR2 SYDVKM. The CDR3 extends over 14 amino acids. The DNA of the CDR3 is TGTGCCAGCAGTTTACCCCAGGGGGCCCACGAGCAGTACTTC. The encoded protein is CASSLPQGAHEQYF.

V usage is TRBV4-1 and J usage is TRBJ1-2; D might be TRBD1 (6 bases). Trimming shortened V by 0 bases and J by 6 bases, and 14 bases separated the two germline ends. CDR3 length: 15 residues. CDR1 MGHRA and CDR2 YSYEKL come from the germline V gene. CDR3 residues: CASSQDDRTADGYTF. In DNA, the CDR3 is TGCGCCAGCAGCCAAGATGACCGGACAGCCGATGGCTACACCTTC.

The chain joins TRBV10-3 to TRBJ2-7; a possible D gene is TRBD2 (6 bases). V was cut by 5 bases and J by 2 bases, with 13 bases left in between. The V gene's germline CDR1 is ENHRY and CDR2 SYGVKD. This CDR3 is 14 amino acids long. The CDR3 here is CAISSGGATYEQYF. CDR3 in DNA: TGTGCCATCAGTTCGGGCGGGGCAACCTACGAGCAGTACTTC.

J is TRBJ1-5 and V is TRBV7-8; perhaps TRBD1 as D (5 bases). V shed 5 bases and J shed 0 bases, with 11 bases lying between them. The CDR3 has 15 amino acids. CDR1 and CDR2 (germline): SGHVS, FQNEAQ. CDR3 DNA sequence: TGTGCCAGCAGCCCCCTTGGGGCTAGCAATCAGCCCCAGCATTTT. Its protein is CASSPLGASNQPQHF.

This clone was observed a few times. The chain joins TRBV2 to TRBJ1-5, with 9 bases lining up with TRBD1. This CDR3 comprises 15 residues. Trimming took 6 bases from V and 2 from J; bases not matched to a gene: 5. CDR1 and CDR2 from the germline V gene are SNHLY and FYNNEI. The CDR3, as DNA: TGTGCCAGCAGGGTAACAGGGGGCCGCAATCAGCCCCAGCATTTT. Protein product: CASRVTGGRNQPQHF. Complete variable domain (other parts from reference TRBV2 and TRBJ1-5): EPEVTQTPSHQVTQMGQEVILRCVPISNHLYFYWYRQILGQKVEFLVSFYNNEISEKSEIFDDQFSVERPDGSNFTLKIRSTKLEDSAMYFCASRVTGGRNQPQHFGDGTRLSIL.

The chain uses TRBV5-1 and TRBJ2-1, with 8 bases fitting TRBD2. V lost 4 bases and J lost 3; bases outside the gene matches: 6. This CDR3 has 15 amino acids. Per the germline V gene, CDR1 is SGHRS and CDR2 is YFSETQ. CDR3 DNA: TGCGCCAGCAGCCCGAGCGGGGGTCGCTACAATGAGCAGTTCTTC. Translated: CASSPSGGRYNEQFF.

The CDR3 nucleotides are TGTGCCAGCAGTTTAGTAGGACAGTACAATGAGCAGTTCTTC. Protein sequence: CASSLVGQYNEQFF. This chain joins TRBV28 and TRBJ2-1, with D possibly matching TRBD1 (6 bases). Trimming left V 2 bases short and J 4 bases short, with 9 bases between. The germline V gene has CDR1 MDHEN and CDR2 SYDVKM. The CDR3 is 14 residues long.

The chain joins TRBV30 to TRBJ1-4; D unclear. Trimming took 0 bases from V and 4 from J, leaving 6 bases between them. CDR3 length equals 13 residues. CDR1 GTSNPN and CDR2 SVGIG come from the germline V gene (reference sequence). CDR3: CAWSVRGNEKLFF. CDR3 bases: TGTGCCTGGAGTGTTCGAGGTAATGAAAAACTGTTTTTT.

This clone has a single count. The chain links TRBV6-5 to TRBJ2-2; no reliable D call. Between the trimmed V and J ends, which lost 5 bases and 5 bases, there was a span of 6 bases. CDR1 is MNHEY, CDR2 SVGAGI, per germline. There are 12 residues in the CDR3. CDR3 amino acids: CASSPSTGELFF. Here the CDR3 DNA reads TGTGCCAGCAGTCCCTCTACCGGGGAGCTGTTTTTT.

This chain connects TRBV5-5 to TRBJ1-2; TRBD1 matches 9 bases. Germline V gene lookup returns CDR1 SGHKS and CDR2 YYEKEE (reference sequence). This CDR3 contains 16 residues. Trimming removed 4 bases from V and 5 bases from J; junction bases left unmatched: 12. The CDR3 DNA sequence: TGTGCCAGCAGCCCGGGGGGGACAGGGAAGGCGTATGGCTACACCTTC. It codes for CASSPGGTGKAYGYTF.

CDR3 sequence: CASARRSYNSPLHF. The CDR3, as DNA: TGTGCCAGCGCCCGGAGATCCTATAATTCACCCCTCCACTTT. The chain recombines TRBV3-1 (or the pseudogene TRBV3-2) with TRBJ1-6; D ambiguous. CDR3 size: 14 residues. Trimming removed 8 bases at V and 1 base at J, with 9 bases between. From germline, CDR1 is LGHDT and CDR2 YNNKEL (reference sequence).

This chain links TRBV3-1 (or the pseudogene TRBV3-2) with TRBJ2-3; D is perhaps TRBD2 (6 bases). Trimming left V 4 bases short and J 5 bases short, with 22 bases between. Per the germline V gene, CDR1 is LGHDT and CDR2 is YNNKEL (reference sequence). The CDR3 runs 17 residues. The CDR3 region is CASSRTRAGRREDTQYF. In nucleotides, the CDR3 is TGTGCCAGCAGCCGCACCCGGGCAGGTCGGCGGGAAGATACGCAGTATTTT.

The chain links TRBV13 to TRBJ2-5, with D tentatively TRBD1 (5 bases). In germline, CDR1 is PRHDT, CDR2 FYEKMQ (reference sequence). The V end was cut by 6 bases, the J end by 3 bases, with 14 bases between. The CDR3 totals 14 residues. CDR3 region: CASSPTDSKETQYF. The CDR3 DNA reads TGTGCCAGCAGTCCCACCGACAGCAAAGAGACCCAGTACTTC. Full variable domain (rest looked up from reference TRBV13 and TRBJ2-5): AAGVIQSPRHLIKEKRETATLKCYPIPRHDTVYWYQQGPGQDPQFLISFYEKMQSDKGSIPDRFSAQQFSDYHSELNMSSLELGDSALYFCASSPTDSKETQYFGPGTRLLVL.

The table lists this clone with a count of one. The chain has TRBV9 and TRBJ2-3; 8 positions match TRBD2. V was clipped by 4 bases and J by 7 bases; unmatched bases: 20. The CDR3 runs 18 residues. CDR1 SGDLS and CDR2 YYNGEE come from the germline V gene. This CDR3 reads CASSSRGSGGYQRNTQYF. CDR3 DNA sequence: TGTGCCAGCAGCTCCCGGGGGAGCGGGGGTTACCAAAGAAATACGCAGTATTTT.